This TCR beta chain was captured by sequencing in a study of post-analysis software for immune sequencing data. Whole-study findings and limits: The five TRBV segments detected at higher frequency in patients than in controls included TRBV5-6, TRBV5-1 and TRBV20-1.

For this clonotype: Antigen: not known.

TCR beta cDNA libraries had unique molecular identifiers. Input amounts of about 0.85 to 10 million T cells were used. These gave about 500,000 cDNA molecules, so each molecule approximated one T cell. TCRdb analysed the PCR reads with MiXCR anew, one entry per CDR3 protein. This repertoire shows a few hundred thousand distinct CDR3 sequences, roughly 34% found once; its top ten account for around 5.9%. The germline gives CDR1 DFQATT, CDR2 SNEGSKA (reference sequence). V dropped 1 base and J dropped 7; count of bases not matched to a gene: 14. The CDR3 runs to 16 residues. The sequencing input was blood. The origin of this receptor is a girl younger than 18 with multiple sclerosis. J is TRBJ2-7 and V is TRBV20-1; TRBD1 aligns across 9 bases. CDR3 sequence (DNA): TGCAGTGCTAGAGGGATCCTTTGGACAGGGGACTATGAGCAGTACTTC. It is translated as CSARGILWTGDYEQYF.